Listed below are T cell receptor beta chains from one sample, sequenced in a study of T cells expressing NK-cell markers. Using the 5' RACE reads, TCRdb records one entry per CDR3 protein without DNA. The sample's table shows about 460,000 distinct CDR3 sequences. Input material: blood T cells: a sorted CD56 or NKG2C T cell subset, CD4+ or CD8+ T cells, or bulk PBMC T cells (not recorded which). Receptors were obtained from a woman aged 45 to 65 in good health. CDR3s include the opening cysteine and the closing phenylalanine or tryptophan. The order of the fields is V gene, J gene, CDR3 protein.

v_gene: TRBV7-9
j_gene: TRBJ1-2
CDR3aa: CASSSDRGRGGYTF

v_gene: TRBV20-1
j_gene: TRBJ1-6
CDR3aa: CSAREPTNSPLHF

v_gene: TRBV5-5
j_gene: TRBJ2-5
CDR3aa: CASARIQTQYF

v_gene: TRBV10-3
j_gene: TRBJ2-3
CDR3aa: CAISNIGTQYF

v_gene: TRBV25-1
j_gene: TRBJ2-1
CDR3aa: CASSEVLGAGAGYNEQFF

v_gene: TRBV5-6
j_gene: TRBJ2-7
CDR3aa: CATKQGLRAYEQYF

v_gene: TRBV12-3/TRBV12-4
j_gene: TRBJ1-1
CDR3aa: CASSPPGSTEAFF

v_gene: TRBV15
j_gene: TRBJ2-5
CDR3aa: CATSTPGLAEETQYF

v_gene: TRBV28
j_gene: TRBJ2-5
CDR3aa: CASGSLLGGQETQYF

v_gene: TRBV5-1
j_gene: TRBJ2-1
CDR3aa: CASSYTSTRDRGNEQFF

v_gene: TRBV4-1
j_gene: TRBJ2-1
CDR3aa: CASSLISTSGSSYNEQFF

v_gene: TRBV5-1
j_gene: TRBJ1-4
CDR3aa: CASSLEPTGENEKLFF

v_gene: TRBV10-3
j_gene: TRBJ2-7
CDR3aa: CAILTGLGEQYF

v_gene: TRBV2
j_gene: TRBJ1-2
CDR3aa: CASRADGTGGNYGYTF

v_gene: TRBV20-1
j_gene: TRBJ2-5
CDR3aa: CSASRLGGAQETQYF

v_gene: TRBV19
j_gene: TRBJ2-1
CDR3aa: CASSTYLALGEFF

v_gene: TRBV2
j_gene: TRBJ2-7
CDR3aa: CASSKGLSGNRYEQYF

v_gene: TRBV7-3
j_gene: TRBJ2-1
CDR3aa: CASSPSAGKSSYNEQFF

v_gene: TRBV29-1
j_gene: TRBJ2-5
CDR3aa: CSVGAGTGWQETQYF

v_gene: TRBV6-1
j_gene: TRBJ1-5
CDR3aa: CASSEYQGRARSEPQHF

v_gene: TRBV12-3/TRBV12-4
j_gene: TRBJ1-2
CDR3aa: CASSFAIAGPYGYTF

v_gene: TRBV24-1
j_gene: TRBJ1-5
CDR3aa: CATERGLGQPQHF

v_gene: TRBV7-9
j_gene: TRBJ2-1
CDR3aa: CASSRRQGYNEQFF

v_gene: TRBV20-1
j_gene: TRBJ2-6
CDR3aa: CSATRSSGANVLTF

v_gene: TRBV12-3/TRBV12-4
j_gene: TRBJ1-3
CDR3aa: CASSWWGTGNTIYF

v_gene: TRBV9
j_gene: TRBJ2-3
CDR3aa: CASSVDPTSGATDTQYF

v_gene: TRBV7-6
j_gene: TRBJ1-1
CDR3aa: CASSLETAGSWRNTEAFF

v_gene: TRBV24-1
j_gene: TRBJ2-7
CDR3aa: CATSVPGGDEQYF

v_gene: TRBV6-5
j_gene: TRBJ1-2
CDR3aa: CASSSNREGYTF

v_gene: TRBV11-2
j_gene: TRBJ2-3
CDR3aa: CASSLDSSLAGGRRSTDTQYF

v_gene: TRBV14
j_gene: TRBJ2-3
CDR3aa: CASSRKLGEAQYF

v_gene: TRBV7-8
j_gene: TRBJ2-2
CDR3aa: CASSLGGAGKSGELFF

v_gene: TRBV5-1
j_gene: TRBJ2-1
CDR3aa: CASSLDSPSYNEQFF

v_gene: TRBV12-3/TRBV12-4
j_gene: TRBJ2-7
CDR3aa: CASEGGGYEQYF

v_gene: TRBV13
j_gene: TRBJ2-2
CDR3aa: CASSGRLHSGRTYTGELFF

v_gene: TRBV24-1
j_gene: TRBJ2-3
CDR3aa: CATSRAGGHEDTQYF

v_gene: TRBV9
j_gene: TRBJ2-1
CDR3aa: CASSGRGQYNEQFF

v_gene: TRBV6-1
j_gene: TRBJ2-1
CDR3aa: CASSDLGLARGNEQFF

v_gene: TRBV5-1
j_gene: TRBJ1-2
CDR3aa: CASSGGTGGGYTF

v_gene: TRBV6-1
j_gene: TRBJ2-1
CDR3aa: CASGTLYNEQFF

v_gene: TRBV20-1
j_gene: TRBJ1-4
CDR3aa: CSAGPPATNEKLFF

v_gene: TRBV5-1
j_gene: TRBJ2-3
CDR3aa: CASSSGTGVTDTQYF

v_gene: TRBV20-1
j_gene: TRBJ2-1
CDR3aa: CSAVSGKQGLYNEQFF

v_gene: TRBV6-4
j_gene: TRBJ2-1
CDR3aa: CASRTTHGGNNEQFF

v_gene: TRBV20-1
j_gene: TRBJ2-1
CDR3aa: CSASYLRGDEQFF

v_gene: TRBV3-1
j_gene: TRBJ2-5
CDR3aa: CASSQDLTGHGKTQYF

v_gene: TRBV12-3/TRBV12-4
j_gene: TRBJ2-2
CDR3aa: CASSRDRNLANTGELFF

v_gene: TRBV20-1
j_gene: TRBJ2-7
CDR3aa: CSARDPTSGRGVSYEQYF

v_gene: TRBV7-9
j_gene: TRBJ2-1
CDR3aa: CASSPPWGGRAYAEQFF

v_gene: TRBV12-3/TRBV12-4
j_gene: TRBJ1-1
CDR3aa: CASISGTGGKAFF